Below are 7 T cell receptor beta chains sequenced from a single sample in a study of CD8 T cells in ankylosing spondylitis. In TCRdb, the 5' RACE reads were re-called with MiXCR into one record per CDR3 protein. The table has about 64,000 distinct CDR3 sequences, 6% to 8% seen once; the top ten hold approximately 5%. Sequenced input: synovial fluid, either unsorted or a sorted T cell fraction (not recorded which). Receptor source: a male donor with ankylosing spondylitis.

This clonotype was picked up many times. The CDR3 DNA is TGTGCCAGCAGTCTCCCGACTTCCCCCTACGAGCAGTACTTC. It is translated as CASSLPTSPYEQYF. This rearrangement joins TRBV27 to TRBJ2-7; D uncertain. The CDR3 loop spans 14 amino acids. V was shortened by 5 bases and J by 2 bases, with 13 bases between the two germline ends. The germline gives CDR1 MNHEY, CDR2 SMNVEV (reference sequence).

This clonotype was counted ten times or more. The gene calls are TRBV2 and TRBJ2-1, with TRBD2 matching 14 bases. V lost 11 bases and J lost 7; bases outside the gene matches: 7. The germline CDR1 and CDR2 sequences are SNHLY and FYNNEI. The CDR3 is 14 residues long. CDR3 in amino acids: CAGQTSGRANEQFF. CDR3 bases: TGTGCCGGCCAGACTAGCGGGAGGGCAAATGAGCAGTTCTTC.

V gene TRBV14 combines with J gene TRBJ2-7; 8 bases are shared with TRBD1. The CDR3 runs to 14 residues. V gave up 4 bases and J gave up 5 bases; unmatched junction bases: 7. Germline V lookup: CDR1 SGHDN, CDR2 FVKESK. CDR3 residues: CASSPRQGRNEQYF. The CDR3 nucleotides read TGTGCCAGCAGCCCACGACAGGGGCGCAACGAGCAGTACTTC.

A word on this clonotype: This clone may be a read error of a much larger clone one base away. V usage is TRBV29-1 and J usage is TRBJ2-1, with no clear D. This CDR3 is built from 14 residues. Germline V gives CDR1 SQVTM, CDR2 ANQGSEA. V lost 7 bases to trimming and J lost 1 base, with 14 bases between them. The CDR3 loop reads CSAPLVRSYNEQFF. The CDR3 DNA is TGCAGCGCCCCATTAGTGCGGTCCTACAATGAGCAGTTCTTC.

This clonotype was picked up a small number of times. This chain links TRBV7-2 with TRBJ2-1, with TRBD2 identical over 7 bases. The CDR3 is made up of 15 amino acids. Trimming at V came to 5 bases and at J to 2 bases, leaving 6 bases not matched to a gene. Germline V gene data show CDR1 as SGHTA and CDR2 as FQGNSA. This CDR3 is CASSLRGETYNEQFF. In DNA, the CDR3 is TGTGCCAGCAGCCTCCGGGGGGAAACCTACAATGAGCAGTTCTTC.

This clonotype was seen at least ten times. The J gene is TRBJ2-7, the V gene TRBV29-1; the match to TRBD2 covers 11 bases. The CDR3 has 13 amino acids. Germline V gene data show CDR1 as SQVTM and CDR2 as ANQGSEA. Losses at the gene ends were 5 bases for V and 2 bases for J; bases not matched to a gene: 2. The CDR3 region is CSVIAGGPYEQYF. The DNA for the CDR3 is TGCAGCGTTATAGCGGGAGGGCCCTACGAGCAGTACTTC.

This sequence joins TRBV2 and TRBJ2-2; unclear D gene. CDR1 is SNHLY and CDR2 is FYNNEI in the germline V gene. Trimming removed 4 bases from V and 1 base from J, with 4 bases in between. CDR3 size: 13 residues. The CDR3 region is CASSVRNTGELFF. The CDR3 DNA is TGTGCCAGCAGTGTCCGGAACACCGGGGAGCTGTTTTTT.